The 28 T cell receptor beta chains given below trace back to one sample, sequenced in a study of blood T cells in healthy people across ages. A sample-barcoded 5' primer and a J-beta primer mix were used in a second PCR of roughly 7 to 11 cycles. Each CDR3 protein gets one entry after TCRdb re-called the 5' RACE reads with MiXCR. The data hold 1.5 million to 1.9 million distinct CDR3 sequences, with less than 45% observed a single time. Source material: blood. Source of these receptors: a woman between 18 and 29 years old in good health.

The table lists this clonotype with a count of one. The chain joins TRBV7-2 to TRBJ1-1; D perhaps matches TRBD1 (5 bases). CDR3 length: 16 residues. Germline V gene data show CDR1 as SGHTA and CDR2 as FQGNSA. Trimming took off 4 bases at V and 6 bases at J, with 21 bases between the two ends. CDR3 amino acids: CASSWDRFSRGAEAFF. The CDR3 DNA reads TGTGCCAGCAGCTGGGACCGCTTCTCTCGAGGCGCTGAAGCTTTCTTT.

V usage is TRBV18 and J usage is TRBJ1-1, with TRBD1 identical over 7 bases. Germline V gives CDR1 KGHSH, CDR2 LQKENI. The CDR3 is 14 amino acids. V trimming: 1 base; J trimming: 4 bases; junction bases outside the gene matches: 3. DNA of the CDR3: TGTGCCAGCTCACCACAGACAGGGCGCACTGAAGCTTTCTTT. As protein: CASSPQTGRTEAFF.

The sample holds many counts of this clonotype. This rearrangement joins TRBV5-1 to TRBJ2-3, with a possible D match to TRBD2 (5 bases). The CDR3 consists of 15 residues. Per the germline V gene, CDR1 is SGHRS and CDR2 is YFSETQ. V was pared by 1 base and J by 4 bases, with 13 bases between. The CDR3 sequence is CASSLSGVRADTQYF. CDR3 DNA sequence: TGCGCCAGCAGCTTGTCCGGGGTTCGAGCAGATACGCAGTATTTT.

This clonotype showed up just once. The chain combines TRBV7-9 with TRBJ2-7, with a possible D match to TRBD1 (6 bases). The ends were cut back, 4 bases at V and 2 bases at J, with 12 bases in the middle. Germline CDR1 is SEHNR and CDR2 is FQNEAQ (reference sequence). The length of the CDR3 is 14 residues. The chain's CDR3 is CASSSPGATYEQYF. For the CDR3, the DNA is TGTGCCAGCAGCTCCCCAGGGGCCACCTACGAGCAGTACTTC.

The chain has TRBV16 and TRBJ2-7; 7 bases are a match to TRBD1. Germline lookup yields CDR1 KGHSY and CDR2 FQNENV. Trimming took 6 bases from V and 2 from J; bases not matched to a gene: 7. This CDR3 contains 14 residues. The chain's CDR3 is CASSLTGRTYEQYF. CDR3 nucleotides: TGTGCCAGCAGTTTGACAGGGAGAACCTACGAGCAGTACTTC.

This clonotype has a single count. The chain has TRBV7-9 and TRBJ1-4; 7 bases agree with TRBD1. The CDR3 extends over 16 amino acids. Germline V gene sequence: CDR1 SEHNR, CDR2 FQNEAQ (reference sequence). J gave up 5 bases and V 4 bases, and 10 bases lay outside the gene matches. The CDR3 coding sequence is TGTGCCAGCAGCTCCCCCCTTGGGGACAGAAATGAAAAACTGTTTTTT. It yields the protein CASSSPLGDRNEKLFF.

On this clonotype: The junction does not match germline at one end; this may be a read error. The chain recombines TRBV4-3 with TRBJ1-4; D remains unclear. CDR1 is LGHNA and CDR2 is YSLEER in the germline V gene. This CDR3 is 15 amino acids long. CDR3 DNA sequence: TGCGCCGGCAGCCAAGATTTCCTGGGTAATGAAAAACTGTTTTTT. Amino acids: CAGSQDFLGNEKLFF.

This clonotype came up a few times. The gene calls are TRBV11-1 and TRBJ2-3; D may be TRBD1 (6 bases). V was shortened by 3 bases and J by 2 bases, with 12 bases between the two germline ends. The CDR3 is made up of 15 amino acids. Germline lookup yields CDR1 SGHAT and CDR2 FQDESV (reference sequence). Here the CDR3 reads CASSFHQGLTDTQYF. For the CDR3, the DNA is TGTGCCAGCAGCTTTCATCAGGGGCTCACAGATACGCAGTATTTT.

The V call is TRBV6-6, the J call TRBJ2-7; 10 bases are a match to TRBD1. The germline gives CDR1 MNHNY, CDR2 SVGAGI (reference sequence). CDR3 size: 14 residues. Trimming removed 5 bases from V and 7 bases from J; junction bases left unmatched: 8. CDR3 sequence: CASSPRQGALEQYF. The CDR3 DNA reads TGTGCCAGCAGTCCCCGACAGGGGGCCCTGGAGCAGTACTTC.

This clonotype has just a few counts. This CDR3 is CASRLQGRNHAQPQHF. DNA of the CDR3: TGTGCCAGCAGGCTGCAGGGGAGGAATCACGCGCAGCCCCAGCATTTT. The V gene is TRBV28, the J gene TRBJ1-5, with D possibly being TRBD1 (6 bases). Germline loops: CDR1 MDHEN, CDR2 SYDVKM. The CDR3 totals 16 residues. V lost 6 bases and J 7 bases, leaving 22 bases between the germline ends.

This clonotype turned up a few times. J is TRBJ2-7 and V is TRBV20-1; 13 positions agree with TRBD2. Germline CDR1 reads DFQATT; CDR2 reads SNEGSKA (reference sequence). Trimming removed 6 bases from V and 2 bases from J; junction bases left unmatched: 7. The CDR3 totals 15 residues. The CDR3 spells CSAMGLAGLPYEQYF. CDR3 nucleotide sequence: TGCAGTGCCATGGGACTAGCGGGGCTCCCCTACGAGCAGTACTTC.

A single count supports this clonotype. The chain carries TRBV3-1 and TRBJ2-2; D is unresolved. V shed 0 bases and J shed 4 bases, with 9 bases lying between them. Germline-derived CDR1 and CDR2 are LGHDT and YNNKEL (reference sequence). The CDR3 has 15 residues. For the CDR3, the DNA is TGTGCCAGCAGCCAAGATGGGGTTGGCACCGGGGAGCTGTTTTTT. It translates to CASSQDGVGTGELFF.

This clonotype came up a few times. CDR3 residues: CASSLVRGASNEQYF. The DNA for the CDR3 is TGTGCCAGCAGCTTAGTTCGGGGGGCGAGCAACGAGCAGTACTTC. The chain joins TRBV7-2 to TRBJ2-7; the D gene is possibly TRBD2 (7 bases). Trimming cost V 1 base and J 5 bases, with 15 bases left between them. The germline V gene encodes CDR1 SGHTA and CDR2 FQGNSA. This CDR3 comprises 15 residues.

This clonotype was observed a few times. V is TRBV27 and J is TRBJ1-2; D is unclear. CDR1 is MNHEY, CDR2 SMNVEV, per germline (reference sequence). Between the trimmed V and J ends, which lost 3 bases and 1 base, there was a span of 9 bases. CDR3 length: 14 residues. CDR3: CASSFSADNYGYTF. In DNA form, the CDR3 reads TGTGCCAGCAGTTTCTCCGCGGATAACTATGGCTACACCTTC.

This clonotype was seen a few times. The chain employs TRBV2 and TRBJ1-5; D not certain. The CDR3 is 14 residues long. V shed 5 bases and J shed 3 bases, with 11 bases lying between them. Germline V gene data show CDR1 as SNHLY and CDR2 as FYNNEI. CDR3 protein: CASSFFGSNQPQHF. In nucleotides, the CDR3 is TGTGCCAGCAGTTTTTTTGGCTCCAATCAGCCCCAGCATTTT.

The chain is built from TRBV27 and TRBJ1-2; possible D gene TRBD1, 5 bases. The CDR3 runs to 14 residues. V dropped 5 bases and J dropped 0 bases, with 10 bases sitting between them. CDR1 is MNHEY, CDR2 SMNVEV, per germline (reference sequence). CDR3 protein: CASSKQTANYGYTF. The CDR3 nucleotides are TGTGCCAGCAGTAAACAGACAGCTAACTATGGCTACACCTTC.

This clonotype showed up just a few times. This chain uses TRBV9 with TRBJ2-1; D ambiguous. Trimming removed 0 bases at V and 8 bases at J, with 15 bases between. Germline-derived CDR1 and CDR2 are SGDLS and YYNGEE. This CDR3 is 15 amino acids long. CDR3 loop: CASSVDPRPDDEQFF. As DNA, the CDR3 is TGTGCCAGCAGCGTAGATCCTCGCCCCGACGATGAGCAGTTCTTC.

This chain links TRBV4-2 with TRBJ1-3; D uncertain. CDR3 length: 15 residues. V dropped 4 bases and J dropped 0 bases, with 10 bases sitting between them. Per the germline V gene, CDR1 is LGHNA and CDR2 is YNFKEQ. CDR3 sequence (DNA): TGTGCCAGCAGCCCAGCGACCAGCTCTGGAAACACCATATATTTT. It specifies CASSPATSSGNTIYF.

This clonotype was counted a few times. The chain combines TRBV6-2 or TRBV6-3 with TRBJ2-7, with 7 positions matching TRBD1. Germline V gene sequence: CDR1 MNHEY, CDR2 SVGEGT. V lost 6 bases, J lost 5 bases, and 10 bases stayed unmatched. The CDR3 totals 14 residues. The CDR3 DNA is TGTGCCAGCAGACGACAGGGCAGTTGGGACGAGCAGTACTTC. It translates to CASRRQGSWDEQYF.

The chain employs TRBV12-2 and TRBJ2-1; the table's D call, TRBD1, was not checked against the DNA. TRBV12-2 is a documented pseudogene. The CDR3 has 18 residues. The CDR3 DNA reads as TGTGCAAGCTCCGACAGGGAACTCGGATTTCCCTCCTACAATGAGCAGTTCTTC. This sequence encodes CASSDRELGFPSYNEQFF.

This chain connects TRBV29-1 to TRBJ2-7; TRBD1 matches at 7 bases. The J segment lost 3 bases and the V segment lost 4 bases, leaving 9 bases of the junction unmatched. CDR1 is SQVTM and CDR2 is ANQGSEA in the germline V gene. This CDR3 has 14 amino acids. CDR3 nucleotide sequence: TGCAGCGTTGGAGGGGGCGCGAGCTACTACGAGCAGTACTTC. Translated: CSVGGGASYYEQYF.

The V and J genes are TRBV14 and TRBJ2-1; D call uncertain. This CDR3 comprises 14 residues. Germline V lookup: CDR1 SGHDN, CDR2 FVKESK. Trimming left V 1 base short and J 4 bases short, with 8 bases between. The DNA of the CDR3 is TGTGCCAGCAGCCAAGCTACGGTGTACAATGAGCAGTTCTTC. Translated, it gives CASSQATVYNEQFF. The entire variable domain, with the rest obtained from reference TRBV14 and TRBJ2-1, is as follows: EAGVTQFPSHSVIEKGQTVTLRCDPISGHDNLYWYRRVMGKEIKFLLHFVKESKQDESGMPNNRFLAERTGGTYSTLKVQPAELEDSGVYFCASSQATVYNEQFFGPGTRLTVL.

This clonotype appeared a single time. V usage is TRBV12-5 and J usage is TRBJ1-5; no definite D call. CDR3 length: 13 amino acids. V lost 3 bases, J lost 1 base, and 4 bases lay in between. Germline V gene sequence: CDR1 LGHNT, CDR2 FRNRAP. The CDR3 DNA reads TGTGCTAGTGGTTTTGACAGCAATCAGCCCCAGCATTTT. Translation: CASGFDSNQPQHF. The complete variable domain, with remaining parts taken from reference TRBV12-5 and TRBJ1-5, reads DARVTQTPRHKVTEMGQEVTMRCQPILGHNTVFWYRQTMMQGLELLAYFRNRAPLDDSGMPKDRFSAEMPDATLATLKIQPSEPRDSAVYFCASGFDSNQPQHFGDGTRLSIL.

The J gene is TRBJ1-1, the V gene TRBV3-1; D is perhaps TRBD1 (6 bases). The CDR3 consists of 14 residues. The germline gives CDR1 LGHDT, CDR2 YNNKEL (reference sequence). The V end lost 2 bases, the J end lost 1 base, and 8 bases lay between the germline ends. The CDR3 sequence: CASSQTGRNTEAFF. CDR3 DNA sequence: TGTGCCAGCAGCCAAACAGGGAGGAACACTGAAGCTTTCTTT.

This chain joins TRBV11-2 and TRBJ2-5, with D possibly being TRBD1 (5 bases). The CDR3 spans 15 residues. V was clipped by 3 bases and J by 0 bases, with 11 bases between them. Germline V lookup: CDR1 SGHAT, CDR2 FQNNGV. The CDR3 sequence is CASSFQTEYQETQYF. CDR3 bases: TGTGCCAGCAGCTTTCAGACAGAGTACCAAGAGACCCAGTACTTC. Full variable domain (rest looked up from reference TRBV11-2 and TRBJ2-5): EAGVAQSPRYKIIEKRQSVAFWCNPISGHATLYWYQQILGQGPKLLIQFQNNGVVDDSQLPKDRFSAERLKGVDSTLKIQPAKLEDSAVYLCASSFQTEYQETQYFGPGTRLLVL.

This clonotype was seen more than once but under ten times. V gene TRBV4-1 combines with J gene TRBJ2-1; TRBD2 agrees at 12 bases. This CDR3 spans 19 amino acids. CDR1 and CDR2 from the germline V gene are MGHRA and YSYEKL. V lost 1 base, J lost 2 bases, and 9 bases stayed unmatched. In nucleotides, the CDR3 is TGCGCCAGCAGCCAAGCAAGACTAGCGGGAGACCCAGCCTACAATGAGCAGTTCTTC. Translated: CASSQARLAGDPAYNEQFF.

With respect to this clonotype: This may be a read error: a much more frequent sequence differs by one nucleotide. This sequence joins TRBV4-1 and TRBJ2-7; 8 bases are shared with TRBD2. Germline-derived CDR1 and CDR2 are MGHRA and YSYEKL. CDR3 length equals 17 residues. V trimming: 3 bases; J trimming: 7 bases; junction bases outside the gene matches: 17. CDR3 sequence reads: CASSQETGTGGYNEQYF. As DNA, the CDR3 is TGCGCCAGCAGCCAGGAGACCGGAACGGGGGGGTACAATGAGCAGTACTTC.

The CDR3 DNA sequence: TGTGCCAGCAGCTGCGTGGGCCAGCTCAATCAGCCCCAGCATTTT. Amino acid sequence: CASSCVGQLNQPQHF. The chain has TRBV7-2 and TRBJ1-5; D is undetermined. Trimming removed 4 bases from V and 3 bases from J, with 13 bases in between. Germline V lookup: CDR1 SGHTA, CDR2 FQGNSA. CDR3 length: 15 residues.